These T cell receptor beta chains were read from a single sample in a study of blood T cell repertoires in COVID-19. Data came from immunoSEQ multiplex PCR; TCRdb stores just in-frame clones and leaves some out. The table includes about 73,000 clones, 82% detected once. Sequenced input: peripheral blood. The receptors were gathered from a woman in her fifties or sixties with acute or convalescent COVID-19. Each CDR3 is given with its conserved first and last residue. The D gene is left open where the match is weak. Some rows have no size entry. The others give once, few or many, or a class for an expanded clone.

v_call,j_call,clone_size,d_call,cdr3_nt,cdr3_aa
TRBV7-9,TRBJ1-1,few,TRBD1,TGTGCCAGCAGCTCTTGGGACAGCGGCTCCTGTTGCTTCTTT,CASSSWDSGSCCFF
TRBV7-2,TRBJ2-5,NA,TRBD2,TGTGCCAGCAGCTTAGTTGGGGGACTAGAGCAAGAGACCCAGTACTTC,CASSLVGGLEQETQYF
TRBV14,TRBJ1-1,NA,TRBD1,TGTGCCAGCAGCTGGGGACAGAGAAACACTGAAGCTTTCTTT,CASSWGQRNTEAFF
TRBV4-2,TRBJ2-7,NA,TRBD1,TGTGCCAGCAGCTGGACAGGGGGTTACGAGCAGTACTTC,CASSWTGGYEQYF
TRBV14,TRBJ2-3,NA,NA,TGTGCCAGCAGCCGACCTGGAGACACAGATACGCAGTATTTT,CASSRPGDTDTQYF
TRBV18,TRBJ2-5,NA,NA,TGTGCCAGCTCACTAGCGGCGAACCCTCAAGAGACCCAGTACTTC,CASSLAANPQETQYF
TRBV9,TRBJ1-2,NA,NA,TGTGCCAGCAGCATTTACAGTCGGGGTGGGGATGGCTACACCTTC,CASSIYSRGGDGYTF
TRBV24-1,TRBJ1-4,NA,NA,TGTGCCACCAGTGCTGGGCAGGGGAACGAAAAACTGTTTTTT,CATSAGQGNEKLFF
TRBV6-5,TRBJ1-4,NA,NA,TGTGCCAGCACCCAGGGTTATGAAAAACTGTTTTTT,CASTQGYEKLFF
TRBV6-6,TRBJ1-4,NA,TRBD1,TGTGCCAGCGGTACAGGGGGAGAGGGTGAAAAACTGTTTTTT,CASGTGGEGEKLFF
TRBV19,TRBJ2-2,NA,TRBD2,TGTGCCAGTAGTATCCTGCGGGGGGGCAAAAGAGGGGAGCTGTTTTTT,CASSILRGGKRGELFF
TRBV18,TRBJ1-2,NA,NA,TGTGCCAGCTCACCAAGCCTAGACAGCTTCTATGGCTACACCTTC,CASSPSLDSFYGYTF
TRBV15,TRBJ2-1,NA,NA,TGTGCCACCAGCAGGCGGGACAGTTACAATGAGCAGTTCTTC,CATSRRDSYNEQFF
TRBV24-1,TRBJ2-3,few,NA,TGTGCCACCAGTGATTTACAATGGGCAGGTCGCTCTACGCAGTATTTT,CATSDLQWAGRSTQYF
TRBV18,TRBJ2-7,NA,TRBD2,TGTGCCAGCTCACCAGACTTGCGGGAGTCCTACGAGCAGTACTTC,CASSPDLRESYEQYF
TRBV11-2,TRBJ1-2,NA,NA,TGTGCCAGCAGCTCGGGGCGGGGCGACTATGGCTACACCTTC,CASSSGRGDYGYTF
TRBV7-2,TRBJ1-6,NA,NA,TGTGCCAGCAGCTTCAGGCAGGGGCGAAATAATTCACCCCTCCACTTT,CASSFRQGRNNSPLHF
TRBV7-9,TRBJ2-7,once,NA,TGTGCCAGCAGCGGGAGCTACGAGCAGTACTTC,CASSGSYEQYF
TRBV7-3,TRBJ1-2,NA,TRBD1,TGTGCCAGCAGCCCCCAGGGACAGGGAAGGGGCTACACCTTC,CASSPQGQGRGYTF
TRBV18,TRBJ2-1,few,NA,TGTGCCAGCTCCCGGGACTCCCCTCGGGGCGATGAGCAGTTCTTC,CASSRDSPRGDEQFF
TRBV3-1/TRBV3-2,TRBJ1-2,NA,NA,TGTGCCAGCAGCCAAAGACATCCCCAGGCTCAAAGGGGTTATGGCTACACCTTC,CASSQRHPQAQRGYGYTF
TRBV19,TRBJ1-5,NA,TRBD1,TGTGCCAGTAGTCCGAGGACAGGGAATCAGCCCCAGCATTTT,CASSPRTGNQPQHF
TRBV18,TRBJ2-7,NA,TRBD2,TGTGCCAGCTCAATGAGCGGGGGGGTCTACGAGCAGTACTTC,CASSMSGGVYEQYF
TRBV7-2,TRBJ1-4,NA,NA,TGTGCCAGCAGCTTTCAATCCGGGACACTCGCAACTAATGAAAAACTGTTTTTT,CASSFQSGTLATNEKLFF
TRBV10-2,TRBJ1-6,NA,NA,TGCGCCAGCAGTGACGGACAGACGGGTTATAATTCACCCCTCCACTTT,CASSDGQTGYNSPLHF
TRBV15,TRBJ2-1,NA,TRBD2,TGTGCCACCAGCACCCGGACTAGCGGGGTAGGGCAGTTCTTC,CATSTRTSGVGQFF
TRBV4-1,TRBJ2-5,few,NA,TGCGCCAGCAGCCAAGATCGGACAGTAGAGACCCAGTACTTC,CASSQDRTVETQYF
TRBV6-9,TRBJ2-5,NA,TRBD2,TGTGCCAGCAACACCGCGGGGGGGCCGATTGGGCCCCAGTACTTC,CASNTAGGPIGPQYF
TRBV5-1,TRBJ1-4,NA,NA,TGCGCCAGCAGCCCCTATCGGGGTGAAAAACTGTTTTTT,CASSPYRGEKLFF
TRBV5-1,TRBJ1-2,NA,NA,TGCGCCAGCAGCCGGCTGGGCAACTATGGCTACACCTTC,CASSRLGNYGYTF
TRBV5-1,TRBJ2-3,once,TRBD2,TGCGCCAGCAGGTGGCGGGGGGAAACAGATACGCAGTATTTT,CASRWRGETDTQYF